This paragraph covers one T cell receptor beta chain sequence. How the authors handled the data: Researchers report that nucleated cell counts were estimated from reference gene primer amplification. Assay used: immunoSEQ multiplex PCR; TCRdb lists only in-frame clones, some missing. V, J and clone size reflect that table, while D and trimming were determined from the DNA. The sample has 20,000 to 25,000 clones; approximately 92% are singletons. V dropped 4 bases and J dropped 6 bases, with 7 bases sitting between them. Germline V lookup: CDR1 SNHLY, CDR2 FYNNEI. The CDR3 covers 13 residues. This sample stems from a study of blood T cell repertoires in COVID-19. Study-wide background: Spain, Italy and the United States supplied samples that represented acute and convalescent COVID-19. The analysed material was cDNA or gDNA that came from T cells, B-cell-depleted T cells, or PBMCs.

This receptor was identified in a human donor in a cohort sampled during active COVID-19. The material sequenced was peripheral blood. V usage is TRBV2 and J usage is TRBJ1-6, with unresolved D. CDR3 sequence reads: CASSAGVNSPLHF. The CDR3 DNA sequence: TGTGCCAGCAGTGCCGGGGTTAATTCACCCCTCCACTTT. The whole variable domain, remainder taken from reference TRBV2 and TRBJ1-6, is EPEVTQTPSHQVTQMGQEVILRCVPISNHLYFYWYRQILGQKVEFLVSFYNNEISEKSEIFDDQFSVERPDGSNFTLKIRSTKLEDSAMYFCASSAGVNSPLHFGNGTRLTVT.